What follows describes a single TCR beta chain. Its antigen is unidentified. Through a sample-barcoded 5' primer and a J-beta primer mix, a second PCR was run for roughly 7 to 12 cycles. Each of the cDNA molecules was tagged by a template-switch adaptor with 12 random nucleotides. TCRdb ran MiXCR on the 5' RACE reads and lists one entry per CDR3 protein. The data contain 1.5 million to 2 million distinct CDR3 sequences, about 49% of them singletons. The V gene lost 2 bases and the J gene lost 5 bases, with 16 bases spanning the gap. The CDR3 length is 15 residues. Per germline, CDR1 SGHDT and CDR2 YYEEEE. PBMCs were isolated at a quantity of at least 6.5 million per sample. The data are from a study of blood T cells in healthy people across ages. Study-level findings and limits: Fewer expanded clones and more diversity marked long-lived versus aged donors. PBMCs went unsorted, and a conclusive naive versus antigen-experienced comparison was therefore prevented.

This TCR derives from a woman aged 40 to 50 in good health. J is TRBJ2-5 and V is TRBV5-6; D gene uncertain. Specimen: blood. The CDR3 DNA reads as TGTGCCAGCAGCTTCTCAATCTTCTCCCGGGAGACCCAGTACTTC. The encoded protein is CASSFSIFSRETQYF.